This TCR beta chain appears in the sequencing data of a study of molecular identifiers for immune sequencing clone quantification. Study-level information: Replicate runs used RNA from about 19,000 or 110,000 naive CD8 cells, which was split five ways into aliquots, and four of those aliquots were then sequenced. Study conclusions and caveats: Whereas clones above 20 RNA copies held under 1% of naive-cell molecules, they held over 97% of effector molecules. The sizes of highly expanded clones could be underestimated when identical TCR molecules share a barcode.

To note about this clonotype: Antigen specificity is unknown.

The V gene's germline CDR1 is DFQATT and CDR2 SNEGSKA (reference sequence). CDR3 length equals 12 residues. V lost 6 bases and J lost 7, with 15 bases in between. For naive CD8 T cells, sorting used the CD8+CD4-CCR7+CD45RA+ phenotype. TCRdb recomputed calls from the PCR reads with MiXCR, one row per CDR3 protein. Of roughly 100,000 distinct CDR3 sequences detected, 35% appear once; the ten largest clones hold about 9.7%. What was sequenced was naive CD8+ T cells from blood, with Jurkat cell RNA spiked in. Subset in this sample: FACS-sorted CD8+CD4-CCR7+CD45RA+ naive T cells. The chain recombines TRBV20-1 with TRBJ1-1; D is perhaps TRBD1 (5 bases). This receptor was identified in a human donor in good health. Some libraries in this study had Jurkat cell RNA spiked in. CDR3: CSAGDGLGEAFF. The DNA for the CDR3 is TGCAGTGCCGGGGACGGGTTGGGTGAAGCTTTCTTT.